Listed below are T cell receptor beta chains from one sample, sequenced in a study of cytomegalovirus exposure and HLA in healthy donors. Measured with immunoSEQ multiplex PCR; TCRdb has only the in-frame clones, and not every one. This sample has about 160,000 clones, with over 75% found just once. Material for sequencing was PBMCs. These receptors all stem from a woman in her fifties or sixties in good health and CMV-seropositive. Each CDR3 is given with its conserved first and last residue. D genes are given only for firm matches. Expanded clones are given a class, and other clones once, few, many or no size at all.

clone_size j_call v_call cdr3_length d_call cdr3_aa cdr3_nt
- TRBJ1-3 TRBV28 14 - CASLSRSSGNTIYF TGTGCCAGCCTATCGCGAAGCTCTGGAAACACCATATATTTT
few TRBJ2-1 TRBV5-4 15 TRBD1 CASSLGGQGVNEQFF TGTGCCAGCAGCTTGGGCGGACAGGGGGTTAATGAGCAGTTCTTC
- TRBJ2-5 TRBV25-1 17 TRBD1 CASSDNLKGGARETQYF TGTGCCAGCAGTGACAACCTTAAAGGGGGCGCAAGGGAGACCCAGTACTTC
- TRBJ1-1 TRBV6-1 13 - CASSEAAGVMAFF TGTGCCAGCAGTGAAGCGGCGGGGGTTATGGCTTTCTTT
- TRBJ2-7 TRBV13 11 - CATGADYEQYF TGTGCCACAGGGGCCGACTACGAGCAGTACTTC
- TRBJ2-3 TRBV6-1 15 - CASSERQPSTDTQYF TGTGCCAGCAGTGAAAGACAGCCTAGCACAGATACGCAGTATTTT
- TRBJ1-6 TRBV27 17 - CASSLSFTQYYNSPLHF TGTGCCAGCAGTTTAAGTTTCACACAGTACTATAATTCACCCCTCCACTTT
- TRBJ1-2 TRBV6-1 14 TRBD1 CASSADSGGYGYTF TGTGCCAGCAGTGCAGATTCAGGGGGCTATGGCTACACCTTC
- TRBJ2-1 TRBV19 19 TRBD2 CASSMIGTSGGTTYNEQFF TGTGCCAGTAGTATGATTGGGACTAGCGGGGGTACCACCTACAATGAGCAGTTCTTC
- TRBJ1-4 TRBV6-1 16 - CASSETGGQGFEKLFF TGTGCCAGCAGTGAAACAGGAGGGCAGGGTTTTGAAAAACTGTTTTTT
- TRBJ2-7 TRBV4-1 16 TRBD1 CASSQDWGQFLYEQYF TGCGCCAGCAGCCAAGATTGGGGACAGTTCCTCTACGAGCAGTACTTC
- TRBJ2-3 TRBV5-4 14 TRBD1 CASSWGQGPDTQYF TGTGCCAGCAGCTGGGGACAGGGTCCAGATACGCAGTATTTT
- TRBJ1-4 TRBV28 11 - CASAGGGKLFF TGTGCCAGCGCGGGGGGCGGAAAACTGTTTTTT
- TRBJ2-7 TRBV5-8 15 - CASSTPGHGSTEQYF TGTGCCAGCAGTACGCCGGGACACGGGTCGACGGAGCAGTACTTC
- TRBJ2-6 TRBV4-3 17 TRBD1 CASSDRQGGTGANVLTF TGCGCCAGCAGCGACCGACAGGGGGGTACTGGGGCCAACGTCCTGACTTTC
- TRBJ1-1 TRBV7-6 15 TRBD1 CASSPTGTGNTEAFF TGTGCCAGCAGCCCCACCGGGACAGGGAACACTGAAGCTTTCTTT
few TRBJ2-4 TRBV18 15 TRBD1 CASSPTPGQVNIQYF TGTGCCAGCTCACCAACGCCGGGACAGGTGAACATTCAGTACTTC
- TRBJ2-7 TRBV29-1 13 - CSVDLGGGGEQYF TGCAGCGTTGACTTGGGGGGTGGAGGCGAGCAGTACTTC
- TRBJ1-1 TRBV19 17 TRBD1 CASSTGNRGRGATEAFF TGTGCCAGTAGTACCGGTAACAGGGGGCGGGGTGCCACTGAAGCTTTCTTT
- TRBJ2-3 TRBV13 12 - CASSSSTDTQYF TGTGCCAGCAGCTCTAGCACAGATACGCAGTATTTT
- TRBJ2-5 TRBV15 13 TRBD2 CATSLAGAETQYF TGTGCCACCAGCTTAGCGGGAGCGGAGACCCAGTACTTC
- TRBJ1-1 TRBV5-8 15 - CASRYRQARNTEAFF TGTGCCAGCAGGTACCGACAGGCTAGGAACACTGAAGCTTTCTTT
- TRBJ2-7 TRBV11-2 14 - CASSLRDTLREQYF TGTGCCAGCAGCTTAAGGGACACCCTCCGCGAGCAGTACTTC
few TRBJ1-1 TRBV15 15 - CATSRNRVLNTEAFF TGTGCCACCAGCAGAAACAGGGTCTTGAACACTGAAGCTTTCTTT
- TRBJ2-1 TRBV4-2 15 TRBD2 CASSPKGGAGNEQFF TGTGCCAGCAGCCCAAAAGGAGGAGCGGGGAATGAGCAGTTCTTC
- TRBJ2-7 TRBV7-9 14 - CASSLGQGFYEQYF TGTGCCAGCAGCTTAGGCCAGGGATTTTACGAGCAGTACTTC
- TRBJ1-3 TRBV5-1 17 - CASSLGRGAADGNTIYF TGCGCCAGCAGCTTGGGAAGGGGTGCAGCTGATGGAAACACCATATATTTT
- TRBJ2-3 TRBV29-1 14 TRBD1 CSATGTETSDTQYF TGCAGCGCGACCGGGACAGAGACGTCAGATACGCAGTATTTT
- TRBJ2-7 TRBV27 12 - CASRAGDYEQYF TGTGCCAGCAGGGCAGGGGACTACGAGCAGTACTTC
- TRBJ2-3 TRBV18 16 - CASSPRGDRYTDTQYF TGTGCCAGCTCACCAAGGGGGGACAGATACACAGATACGCAGTATTTT
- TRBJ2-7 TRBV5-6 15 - CASSLAPRDLYEQYF TGTGCCAGCAGCTTGGCGCCCAGGGATTTATACGAGCAGTACTTC
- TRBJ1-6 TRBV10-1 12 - CASSGGNSPLHF TGCGCCAGCAGTGGAGGTAATTCACCCCTCCACTTT
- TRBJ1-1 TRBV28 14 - CASSLLGGPTEAFF TGTGCCAGCAGTTTACTAGGGGGACCCACTGAAGCTTTCTTT
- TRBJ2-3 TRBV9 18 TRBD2 CASSVVAGVYTSTDTQYF TGTGCCAGCAGCGTAGTAGCGGGAGTGTACACTAGCACAGATACGCAGTATTTT